The 28 T cell receptor beta chains below all came from one sample that was sequenced in a study of molecular identifiers for immune sequencing clone quantification. TCRdb fed the PCR reads into MiXCR, producing one record per CDR3 protein. This sample yields 60,000 to 65,000 distinct CDR3 sequences, of which about 19% are seen a single time; 1.4% belongs to the top ten. The sequenced material came from naive CD8+ T cells from blood, with Jurkat cell RNA spiked in. Noted subset: FACS-sorted CD8+CD4-CCR7+CD45RA+ naive T cells. The source is a human donor in good health. Some libraries in this study had Jurkat cell RNA spiked in.

On this clonotype: Given a much more abundant clone one base away, this may be a read error. This rearrangement joins TRBV3-1 to TRBJ2-7; perhaps TRBD2 as D (5 bases). The CDR3 length is 14 residues. CDR1 is LGHDT and CDR2 is YNNKEL in the germline V gene (reference sequence). The CDR3 DNA follows: TGTGCCAGCAACCAAGACGGACTCTCCTACGAGCAGTACTTC. Encoded protein: CASNQDGLSYEQYF.

This clonotype was seen many times. V is TRBV5-6 and J is TRBJ2-3; 7 bases match TRBD1. The CDR3 length is 17 residues. The V gene's germline CDR1 is SGHDT and CDR2 YYEEEE. J gave up 0 bases and V 1 base, and 8 bases lay outside the gene matches. The CDR3 DNA follows: TGTGCCAGCAGCTTGAAGTCCGGGACAGCCAGCACAGATACGCAGTATTTT. Protein sequence: CASSLKSGTASTDTQYF.

This clonotype was seen many times. The chain has TRBV27 and TRBJ1-2; TRBD1 matches 7 bases. CDR3 length: 14 residues. Germline CDR1 is MNHEY and CDR2 is SMNVEV (reference sequence). V was clipped by 3 bases and J by 8 bases; unmatched bases: 9. Written as DNA, the CDR3 is TGTGCCAGCAGTTTTGACAGGGAAGGGCAAGGCTACACCTTC. Translated, it gives CASSFDREGQGYTF.

This clonotype was counted once. The CDR3 region is CASSQGSVYSTDTQYF. The CDR3 bases are TGTGCCAGCAGCCAAGGGAGCGTTTATAGCACAGATACGCAGTATTTT. V gene TRBV3-1 combines with J gene TRBJ2-3; D unclear. CDR3 length: 16 residues. V lost 1 base and J lost 0, with 11 bases in between. Germline V CDR1 and CDR2: LGHDT, YNNKEL (reference sequence).

This clonotype showed up many times. V usage is TRBV11-2 and J usage is TRBJ2-3, with 8 bases lining up with TRBD2. The V gene's germline CDR1 is SGHAT and CDR2 FQNNGV. Trimming cost V 4 bases and J 4 bases; bases outside gene matches: 10. The CDR3 is 16 residues long. CDR3 nucleotide sequence: TGTGCCAGCAGCTCGCCCGGGGGGGGGGTAGCAGATACGCAGTATTTT. Amino acids: CASSSPGGGVADTQYF. Full variable domain (remainder filled in from reference TRBV11-2 and TRBJ2-3): EAGVAQSPRYKIIEKRQSVAFWCNPISGHATLYWYQQILGQGPKLLIQFQNNGVVDDSQLPKDRFSAERLKGVDSTLKIQPAKLEDSAVYLCASSSPGGGVADTQYFGPGTRLTVL.

Points on this clonotype: Its ends do not fully match the called genes, so a read error is possible. The rearrangement joins TRBV20-1 to TRBJ2-4; 9 bases align to TRBD2. CDR3 length: 17 residues. CDR1 is DFQATT, CDR2 SNEGSKA, per germline (reference sequence). Written as DNA, the CDR3 is TGCAGTTTCTCCGGGCTAGCGGGATCGCAAGCCAAAAACATTCTGTACTTC. Residues: CSFSGLAGSQAKNILYF.

V usage is TRBV27 and J usage is TRBJ1-2; D remains ambiguous. Trimming cost V 5 bases and J 8 bases, with 24 bases left between them. The CDR3 extends over 16 amino acids. CDR1 and CDR2 from the germline V gene are MNHEY and SMNVEV (reference sequence). CDR3 in amino acids: CASSPLIGSFGFGYTF. CDR3 sequence (DNA): TGTGCCAGCAGTCCTCTAATTGGGTCTTTCGGCTTCGGCTACACCTTC.

Worth noting for this clonotype: Germline is not matched at one junction end, which may reflect a read error. This chain joins TRBV7-8 and TRBJ2-3; 13 bases are a match to TRBD2. Germline CDR1 and CDR2: SGHVS and FQNEAQ. The CDR3 sequence is 17 residues long. The CDR3 DNA follows: TGTGCCAGCAGCTTGCAACTAGCGGGAGGGCCTGGAGATGCGCAGTATTTT. It yields the protein CASSLQLAGGPGDAQYF.

This clonotype occurred many times. The genes are TRBV19 and TRBJ2-2, with a tentative D call TRBD2 (5 bases). Germline values: CDR1 LNHDA, CDR2 SQIVND (reference sequence). The V and J ends lost 7 bases and 6 bases respectively, with 9 bases between them. This CDR3 spans 12 amino acids. The CDR3 is CASTKEAGELFF. The DNA for the CDR3 is TGTGCCAGTACCAAGGAGGCCGGGGAGCTGTTTTTT.

This clonotype was picked up many times. The chain has TRBV6-2 or TRBV6-3 and TRBJ1-2; 8 bases agree with TRBD1. The ends lost 0 bases at V and 0 bases at J; junction bases unmatched: 3. Germline lookup yields CDR1 MNHEY and CDR2 SVGEGT. The CDR3 is 16 amino acids. CDR3 nucleotide sequence: TGTGCCAGCAGTTACTCGACGACAGGGGCTAACTATGGCTACACCTTC. Translating it yields CASSYSTTGANYGYTF.

This clonotype was observed a few times. The rearrangement uses TRBV27 and TRBJ2-1, with 12 bases lining up with TRBD2. The CDR3 is made up of 15 amino acids. V dropped 5 bases and J dropped 9; count of bases not matched to a gene: 8. Germline V gives CDR1 MNHEY, CDR2 SMNVEV (reference sequence). CDR3 amino acids: CASSPLAGGPGEQFF. DNA of the CDR3: TGTGCCAGCAGTCCCCTAGCGGGAGGGCCCGGTGAGCAGTTCTTC.

This clonotype was observed many times. The genes are TRBV20-1 and TRBJ2-2; no firm D call. The CDR3 length is 12 residues. Germline V gene data show CDR1 as DFQATT and CDR2 as SNEGSKA (reference sequence). The V end was cut by 3 bases, the J end by 3 bases, with 5 bases between. The CDR3 here is CSASEDTGELFF. The CDR3 region has the DNA TGCAGTGCTAGCGAAGACACCGGGGAGCTGTTTTTT.

There are many counts of this clonotype. V and J are TRBV28 and TRBJ1-1; D is possibly TRBD1 (6 bases). Trimming took 2 bases from V and 5 from J, leaving 12 bases between them. The CDR3 loop spans 14 amino acids. Germline CDR1 and CDR2: MDHEN and SYDVKM. The CDR3 reads CASSLRGAGTEAFF. DNA for the CDR3: TGTGCCAGCAGTTTACGGGGGGCGGGGACTGAAGCTTTCTTT.

By sample share, this clonotype is medium-sized. The DNA for the CDR3 is TGCAGCGTTGGTACCCTTATGGGATCTGGGGCCAACGTCCTGACTTTC. As protein: CSVGTLMGSGANVLTF. The chain is built from TRBV29-1 and TRBJ2-6; D call uncertain. Per germline, CDR1 SQVTM and CDR2 ANQGSEA. V dropped 4 bases and J dropped 1 base, with 14 bases sitting between them. This CDR3 comprises 16 residues.

This clonotype showed up many times. The chain links TRBV28 to TRBJ1-1, with no clear D. The CDR3 has 15 amino acids. Trimming removed 7 bases at V and 6 bases at J, with 21 bases between. Germline values: CDR1 MDHEN, CDR2 SYDVKM. The CDR3 DNA is TGTGCCAGCACTCCGTGGCCCGGGCCTTCCGCTGAAGCTTTCTTT. Translating it yields CASTPWPGPSAEAFF.

This clonotype came up a few times. A single base separates this from a much larger clone, so it may be a read error. The chain couples TRBV10-3 to TRBJ2-3; TRBD2 might be the D (5 bases). V lost 9 bases to trimming and J lost 1 base, with 14 bases between them. Germline V gives CDR1 ENHRY, CDR2 SYGVKD. The CDR3 sequence is 14 residues long. The CDR3: CAMREPLGTDTQYF. The CDR3 DNA follows: TGTGCCATGAGGGAACCTCTCGGCACAGATACGCAGTATTTT.

This clonotype was counted ten times or more. The rearrangement joins TRBV28 to TRBJ2-3; 9 positions match TRBD2. This CDR3 contains 15 residues. CDR1 MDHEN and CDR2 SYDVKM come from the germline V gene. Trimming took 3 bases from V and 6 from J; bases not matched to a gene: 7. As DNA, the CDR3 is TGTGCCAGCAGTTTGGGCGGGAGGGAGTTGGATACGCAGTATTTT. Residues: CASSLGGRELDTQYF.

This clonotype was detected ten times or more. The chain links TRBV6-6 to TRBJ2-1; TRBD2 aligns across 10 bases. The junction had 8 bases not matched to a gene; V was cut back by 5 bases and J by 10 bases. The germline CDR1 and CDR2 sequences are MNHNY and SVGAGI (reference sequence). The CDR3 is 14 amino acids. Here the CDR3 reads CASSLAGESVEQFF. CDR3 sequence (DNA): TGTGCCAGCAGTCTAGCGGGAGAGTCGGTAGAGCAGTTCTTC.

Of note for this clonotype: The junction does not match germline at one end; this may be a read error. The rearrangement links TRBV15 to TRBJ2-1; D is ambiguous. Germline-derived CDR1 and CDR2 are LNHNV and YYDKDF (reference sequence). There are 15 residues in the CDR3. The CDR3 nucleotides read TGTGCCGCCAGCAGAGAGAGTAGCTCCTACAATGAGCAGTTCTTC. Translation: CAASRESSSYNEQFF.

This clonotype was seen repeatedly, ten times or more. The chain links TRBV5-6 to TRBJ1-1; tentatively, D is TRBD1 (5 bases). V shed 3 bases and J shed 5 bases, with 14 bases lying between them. Germline V gene sequence: CDR1 SGHDT, CDR2 YYEEEE. The CDR3 covers 14 residues. The CDR3: CASSSTGTYTEAFF. CDR3 nucleotides: TGTGCCAGCAGCTCAACCGGGACCTATACTGAAGCTTTCTTT.

This clonotype appeared a single time. The V call is TRBV28, the J call TRBJ2-5; TRBD1 might be the D (5 bases). This CDR3 is 14 amino acids long. The germline V gene has CDR1 MDHEN and CDR2 SYDVKM. Deletions cut 5 bases from V and 5 bases from J, with 15 bases between. The chain's CDR3 is CASSATQAGETQYF. As DNA, the CDR3 is TGTGCCAGCAGTGCCACACAGGCCGGGGAGACCCAGTACTTC.

Concerning this clonotype itself: A single base separates this from a much larger clone, so it may be a read error. As the CDR3 is not closed by the conserved phenylalanine or tryptophan, this likely results from a read error. The J gene is TRBJ2-7, the V gene TRBV30; the match to TRBD1 covers 8 bases. With V trimmed by 3 bases and J by 3 bases, 1 base remained unmatched. Germline CDR1 is GTSNPN and CDR2 is SVGIG (reference sequence). The length of the CDR3 is 12 residues. CDR3 bases: TGTGCCTGGAGCGGACAGGGCTACGAGCAGTACTCC. The encoded protein is CAWSGQGYEQYS.

This clonotype appeared many times. The J gene is TRBJ2-7, the V gene TRBV28; 9 positions agree with TRBD2. This CDR3 contains 14 residues. The V and J ends lost 6 bases and 2 bases, in that order; junction bases with no gene match: 5. CDR1 and CDR2 from the germline V gene are MDHEN and SYDVKM. The CDR3 protein is CASSTRLAAYEQYF. CDR3 in DNA: TGTGCCAGCAGCACGAGACTAGCGGCCTACGAGCAGTACTTC.

V is TRBV29-1 and J is TRBJ2-7; 7 bases fit TRBD1. Germline CDR1 and CDR2: SQVTM and ANQGSEA. Trimming removed 3 bases from V and 3 bases from J; junction bases left unmatched: 2. This CDR3 has 12 residues. The CDR3 here is CSVEGQYYEQYF. CDR3 bases: TGCAGCGTTGAGGGACAGTACTACGAGCAGTACTTC.

This clonotype was recorded at least ten times. The chain employs TRBV4-1 and TRBJ2-7; D unclear. CDR1 is MGHRA and CDR2 is YSYEKL in the germline V gene. There are 15 residues in the CDR3. Trimming removed 4 bases from V and 4 bases from J, with 17 bases in between. CDR3 sequence reads: CASSLNLWLRYEQYF. CDR3 nucleotides: TGCGCCAGCAGCCTGAACTTATGGTTAAGGTACGAGCAGTACTTC.

This clonotype was recorded at least ten times. The V and J genes are TRBV20-1 and TRBJ2-7; maybe TRBD1 (6 bases). V lost 6 bases and J lost 6, with 21 bases in between. The germline V gene encodes CDR1 DFQATT and CDR2 SNEGSKA (reference sequence). The CDR3 is 14 residues long. In DNA, the CDR3 is TGCAGTGCCTCCCCCGACAGGCGAGGGGGCGAGCAGTACTTC. Translating gives CSASPDRRGGEQYF.

This clonotype occurred many times. The chain is built from TRBV4-1 and TRBJ1-6; no clear D. This CDR3 is 14 amino acids long. Germline V gene lookup returns CDR1 MGHRA and CDR2 YSYEKL. V lost 1 base, J lost 10 bases, and 11 bases lay in between. CDR3 in amino acids: CASSQGIGISPLHF. CDR3 nucleotide sequence: TGCGCCAGCAGCCAAGGCATTGGGATCTCACCCCTCCACTTT.

This clonotype was seen repeatedly, ten times or more. This chain's CDR3 is CASSWDSATDTQYF. The CDR3, as DNA: TGTGCCAGCAGCTGGGACTCCGCCACAGATACGCAGTATTTT. The V and J genes are TRBV7-9 and TRBJ2-3; maybe TRBD2 (6 bases). Germline assignment: CDR1 SEHNR and CDR2 FQNEAQ (reference sequence). The CDR3 contains 14 residues. The V end was cut by 4 bases, the J end by 2 bases, with 10 bases between. The whole variable domain, filled in from reference TRBV7-9 and TRBJ2-3, reads DTGVSQNPRHKITKRGQNVTFRCDPISEHNRLYWYRQTLGQGPEFLTYFQNEAQLEKSRLLSDRFSAERPKGSFSTLEIQRTEQGDSAMYLCASSWDSATDTQYFGPGTRLTVL.